Listed here are 9 T cell receptor beta chains from one sample, sequenced in a study of cytomegalovirus exposure and HLA in healthy donors. Repertoires were generated with immunoSEQ multiplex PCR, while TCRdb's copy carries only in-frame clones and drops some. This sample has 250,000 to 350,000 clones; roughly 90% occur once, and the top ten carry roughly 1.1%. The specimen was PBMCs. The receptors were sampled from a woman aged 25 to 39 in good health and CMV-seropositive.

V is TRBV29-1 and J is TRBJ2-3; D remains ambiguous. The CDR3 extends over 16 amino acids. Trimming left V 0 bases short and J 5 bases short, with 18 bases between. The germline gives CDR1 SQVTM, CDR2 ANQGSEA. The CDR3 spells CSVEEQRSLVGDTQYF. The DNA of the CDR3 is TGCAGCGTTGAAGAACAGCGTAGTCTGGTGGGAGATACGCAGTATTTT.

Comments on this clone: Other DNA sequences in the sample encode the same CDR3. V is TRBV19 and J is TRBJ2-1; 9 bases align to TRBD2. V lost 5 bases, J lost 4 bases, and 3 bases stayed unmatched. The V gene's germline CDR1 is LNHDA and CDR2 SQIVND (reference sequence). The CDR3 totals 14 residues. CDR3 protein: CASSLAGGYNEQFF. The CDR3 DNA reads as TGTGCCAGTAGTCTGGCGGGGGGGTACAATGAGCAGTTCTTC.

The chain joins TRBV19 to TRBJ1-3; 7 nucleotides match TRBD1. V was clipped by 5 bases and J by 5 bases; unmatched bases: 6. Looked up from germline, CDR1 is LNHDA and CDR2 is SQIVND (reference sequence). The CDR3 spans 14 residues. CDR3 amino acids: CASSPRDRRNTIYF. The CDR3 DNA follows: TGTGCCAGTAGTCCGAGGGACAGAAGAAACACCATATATTTT.

The chain uses TRBV27 and TRBJ2-1, with D uncertain. CDR1 is MNHEY and CDR2 is SMNVEV in the germline V gene (reference sequence). V dropped 6 bases and J dropped 0 bases, with 12 bases sitting between them. There are 15 residues in the CDR3. The CDR3 DNA reads as TGTGCCAGCAGCCGCGAGAGAGGCTCCTACAATGAGCAGTTCTTC. This codes for CASSRERGSYNEQFF.

V is TRBV6-6 and J is TRBJ1-6, with 9 positions matching TRBD1. Trimming removed 2 bases from V and 7 bases from J; junction bases left unmatched: 3. The CDR3 is 15 amino acids. CDR1 is MNHNY, CDR2 SVGAGI, per germline (reference sequence). This CDR3 reads CASSYGGQGNSPLHF. The CDR3 bases are TGTGCCAGCAGTTACGGGGGACAGGGCAATTCACCCCTCCACTTT.

The chain has TRBV11-2 and TRBJ2-1, with 13 bases matching TRBD2. The trim removed 5 bases at V and 2 bases at J, leaving 9 bases unmatched. The CDR3 is 18 residues long. Germline assignment: CDR1 SGHAT and CDR2 FQNNGV. The CDR3 DNA follows: TGTGCCAGCAGCACCCGAGCCGGGACTAGCGGGACCTACAATGAGCAGTTCTTC. It yields the protein CASSTRAGTSGTYNEQFF.

This rearrangement joins TRBV6-5 to TRBJ1-1; D unclear. The CDR3 extends over 13 amino acids. Germline V gene lookup returns CDR1 MNHEY and CDR2 SVGAGI. The ends were cut back, 0 bases at V and 7 bases at J, with 9 bases in the middle. CDR3 protein: CASSYSPQGEAFF. The CDR3 DNA reads as TGTGCCAGCAGTTACTCTCCACAAGGTGAAGCTTTCTTT.

The chain has TRBV7-3 and TRBJ2-7; D gene ambiguous. Germline-derived CDR1 and CDR2 are SGHTA and FQGTGA. The CDR3 has 12 amino acids. V lost 4 bases to trimming and J lost 0 bases, with 4 bases between them. The CDR3: CASSSSSYEQYF. CDR3 sequence (DNA): TGTGCCAGCAGCTCGAGCTCCTACGAGCAGTACTTC.

The rearrangement links TRBV30 to TRBJ1-1; D is possibly TRBD1 (5 bases). V dropped 3 bases and J dropped 3 bases, with 8 bases sitting between them. This CDR3 has 12 amino acids. The germline gives CDR1 GTSNPN, CDR2 SVGIG (reference sequence). The DNA for the CDR3 is TGTGCCTGGAGCCCCAGGGACACTGAAGCTTTCTTT. It yields the protein CAWSPRDTEAFF.